The clone carrying this TCR beta chain was detected only a few times. Its antigen is currently unknown. Together with a sample-barcoded 5' primer, a J-beta primer mix was included in a second PCR lasting about 7 to 11 cycles. TCRdb analysed the 5' RACE reads with MiXCR anew, one entry per CDR3 protein. The table shows nearly 800,000 distinct CDR3 sequences, with 20% to 25% occurring only once. CDR3 length: 14 amino acids. Germline V lookup: CDR1 MDHEN, CDR2 SYDVKM. Trimming took 7 bases from V and 3 from J; bases not matched to a gene: 9. The sample is drawn from a study of blood T cells in healthy people across ages. Study outcomes and limitations: Across samples, TCR beta diversity tracked strongly with naive T cell percentage.

These records were also assigned to another study, of T cells of mothers and their children. From that study: Sequencing got over 8 million TCR beta CDR3 reads from each mother and roughly 2.7 million from each child.

The TCR comes from a boy younger than 18 in good health. Sequencing used blood. This sequence joins TRBV28 and TRBJ2-7; TRBD1 aligns across 7 bases. CDR3 protein: CASNRVGTVYEQYF. DNA for the CDR3: TGTGCCAGCAATAGAGTCGGGACAGTCTACGAGCAGTACTTC.